This paragraph reports one TCR beta chain. The sequenced template was cDNA made from the entire isolated RNA. The data were produced by immunoSEQ multiplex PCR, yet TCRdb's version contains in-frame clones alone and is incomplete. The sample shows about 250,000 clones, 13% to 15% of them seen only once. The data derive from a study of beta chain features in type 1 diabetes. The germline CDR1 and CDR2 sequences are SGHRS and YFSETQ. The CDR3 runs 15 residues. Trimming took off 4 bases at V and 6 bases at J, with 16 bases between the two ends. Sequenced material: naive CD4+ T cells from blood. The sequence came from a woman between 40 and 50 years old in good health. The genes are TRBV5-1 and TRBJ2-2; weak D call: TRBD1 (6 bases). The CDR3 coding sequence is TGCGCCAGCAGCGGCGGAACAGGGTTATCCGGGGAGCTGTTTTTT. Protein: CASSGGTGLSGELFF.